This TCR beta chain was found in a study of T cells in Graves' hyperthyroidism and ophthalmopathy. Amplification targeted TCR beta CDR3 regions from RNA transcripts. Carried out on the TCR CDR3, a first-round RT-PCR used the HTBI primer set. One entry per CDR3 protein, called by TCRdb with MiXCR from the multiplex PCR reads. The sample includes approximately 570,000 distinct CDR3 sequences, about 20% of them seen just once. Per the germline V gene, CDR1 is DFQATT and CDR2 is SNEGSKA (reference sequence). This CDR3 is 14 amino acids long. V was pared by 1 base and J by 0 bases, with 9 bases between. The sequenced sample consisted of blood. This chain joins TRBV20-1 and TRBJ1-1; D may be TRBD1 (5 bases). The TCR comes from a man aged 35-49 years with Graves' ophthalmopathy. The CDR3 nucleotides are TGCAGTGCTAGAGTTATAGGGGTGAACACTGAAGCTTTCTTT. Its protein product is CSARVIGVNTEAFF.